The entry below describes one TCR beta chain. Each donor had smoking or heavy second-hand smoke exposure. Some clones are missing from TCRdb's copy, which holds only in-frame ones; the method was immunoSEQ multiplex PCR. The data contain around 710 clones, 70% to 90% of them singletons. This sample was taken from a study of T cells and copy number aberrations in small-cell lung cancer. CDR1 and CDR2 from the germline V gene are KGHSH and LQKENI. V was clipped by 2 bases and J by 7 bases, with 14 bases between them. The CDR3 is 15 amino acids. The specimen was tumor tissue. The genes are TRBV18 and TRBJ2-2, with D perhaps matching TRBD1 or TRBD2 (5 bases each). The clonotype comes from a man aged 35 to 55 with small cell lung cancer. The CDR3 sequence is CASSPEASGHGELFF. CDR3 nucleotides: TGTGCCAGCTCACCAGAGGCTTCGGGGCACGGGGAGCTGTTTTTT.